The 16 T cell receptor beta chains presented below share a single source sample, sequenced in a study of shared clonotypes between healthy human individuals. In the naive CD8 group, cells lacked CD45RO and were positively selected for CCR7, so terminally differentiated effector memory CD45RA+ cells were left out. TCRdb's copy holds only in-frame clones and misses some; the assay was immunoSEQ multiplex PCR. Here the sample spans millions of clones, under 95% being singletons. Specimen: naive CD8+ T cells from PBMCs. These receptors all come from a man between 18 and 29 years old in good health. Some clones in this sample may be carry-over from other donors' samples.

The genes are TRBV7-9 and TRBJ2-7, with 11 positions matching TRBD2. CDR3 size: 16 residues. V was pared by 4 bases and J by 0 bases, with 5 bases of the junction left unmatched. In germline, CDR1 is SEHNR, CDR2 FQNEAQ (reference sequence). CDR3 sequence reads: CASSSALAGASYEQYF. The DNA of the CDR3 is TGTGCCAGCAGCTCCGCACTAGCGGGGGCCTCCTACGAGCAGTACTTC.

This clone occurred once. The V and J genes are TRBV7-9 and TRBJ1-4; unclear D gene. V lost 5 bases and J 0 bases, leaving 7 bases between the germline ends. Germline assignment: CDR1 SEHNR and CDR2 FQNEAQ (reference sequence). The CDR3 runs 14 residues. The CDR3 DNA reads as TGTGCCAGCAGCGGACCTCCAACTAATGAAAAACTGTTTTTT. Its protein is CASSGPPTNEKLFF.

V usage is TRBV19 and J usage is TRBJ2-1; D is possibly TRBD1 or TRBD2 (5 bases each). The CDR3 length is 12 residues. V was shortened by 4 bases and J by 10 bases, with 11 bases between the two germline ends. Germline values: CDR1 LNHDA, CDR2 SQIVND (reference sequence). CDR3 coding DNA: TGTGCCAGTAGTAACGGGGCGTACGAGCAGTTCTTC. Amino acid sequence: CASSNGAYEQFF.

This clone was observed a single time. V is TRBV11-2 and J is TRBJ1-1, with a tentative D call TRBD1 (6 bases). The germline V and J ends were trimmed by 5 bases and 0 bases, with 13 bases remaining between them. From germline, CDR1 is SGHAT and CDR2 FQNNGV. The length of the CDR3 is 15 residues. The chain's CDR3 is CASSRPRDMNTEAFF. The DNA for the CDR3 is TGTGCCAGCAGCCGCCCCAGGGACATGAACACTGAAGCTTTCTTT.

This clone was picked up one time. The gene calls are TRBV6-1 and TRBJ2-5; the D is unclear. The V end lost 1 base, the J end lost 5 bases, and 8 bases lay between the germline ends. Germline V gives CDR1 MNHNS, CDR2 SASEGT. The CDR3 covers 13 residues. CDR3 bases: TGTGCCAGCAGTGAAGAGGCAAAGGAGACCCAGTACTTC. This encodes CASSEEAKETQYF.

This clone appeared once. The gene calls are TRBV5-6 and TRBJ1-5; weak D call: TRBD1 (5 bases). Germline V gives CDR1 SGHDT, CDR2 YYEEEE. Trimming took 4 bases from V and 9 from J, leaving 20 bases between them. The CDR3 is 15 amino acids. The CDR3 here is CASSVRDWAQGPQHF. CDR3 coding DNA: TGTGCCAGCAGCGTCCGGGACTGGGCCCAGGGGCCCCAGCATTTT.

This chain links TRBV6-1 with TRBJ2-1; 7 bases agree with TRBD2. V lost 6 bases to trimming and J lost 6 bases; unmatched junction nucleotides: 5. Germline V gene data show CDR1 as MNHNS and CDR2 as SASEGT. The CDR3 runs 13 residues. The CDR3 reads CASRRLAGNEQFF. The CDR3 DNA sequence: TGTGCCAGCAGACGACTAGCAGGCAATGAGCAGTTCTTC.

V usage is TRBV27 and J usage is TRBJ2-5; 9 bases fit TRBD1. The J call may be mistaken, given a closer DNA end match to TRBJ2-7. Germline-derived CDR1 and CDR2 are MNHEY and SMNVEV (reference sequence). There are 13 residues in the CDR3. This CDR3 reads CASSQGQGYEQYF. The CDR3 DNA is TGTGCCAGCAGTCAGGGACAGGGCTACGAGCAGTACTTC.

V usage is TRBV6-5 and J usage is TRBJ2-1; TRBD2 matches 14 bases. The V gene's germline CDR1 is MNHEY and CDR2 SVGAGI. V gave up 2 bases and J gave up 10 bases; unmatched junction bases: 4. This CDR3 has 15 residues. CDR3 nucleotide sequence: TGTGCCAGCAGTTACCGACTAGCGGGAGGGTGGGAGCAGTTCTTC. This encodes CASSYRLAGGWEQFF.

The genes are TRBV7-9 and TRBJ1-1; D remains ambiguous. Germline assignment: CDR1 SEHNR and CDR2 FQNEAQ (reference sequence). V lost 5 bases to trimming and J lost 6 bases, with 10 bases between them. CDR3 length: 12 amino acids. The CDR3 sequence: CASSKGRPEAFF. DNA for the CDR3: TGTGCCAGCAGCAAAGGAAGACCTGAAGCTTTCTTT.

This clone has just one count. The chain recombines TRBV19 with TRBJ2-1; a weak D match, TRBD1 (6 bases). CDR3 length: 14 residues. The V end was cut by 5 bases, the J end by 4 bases, with 12 bases between. Per germline, CDR1 LNHDA and CDR2 SQIVND (reference sequence). For the CDR3, the DNA is TGTGCCAGTAGTGTCCAGACAGGTTACAATGAGCAGTTCTTC. The encoded protein is CASSVQTGYNEQFF.

This rearrangement joins TRBV5-4 to TRBJ2-1, with D unresolved. Looked up from germline, CDR1 is SGHNT and CDR2 is YYREEE (reference sequence). V shed 4 bases and J shed 5 bases, with 16 bases lying between them. CDR3 length equals 15 residues. CDR3 in amino acids: CASSLPPDLNNEQFF. In DNA form, the CDR3 reads TGTGCCAGCAGCCTTCCTCCCGACTTAAACAATGAGCAGTTCTTC. The variable domain in full, completed from reference TRBV5-4 and TRBJ2-1, reads ETGVTQSPTHLIKTRGQQVTLRCSSQSGHNTVSWYQQALGQGPQFIFQYYREEENGRGNFPPRFSGLQFPNYSSELNVNALELDDSALYLCASSLPPDLNNEQFFGPGTRLTVL.

J is TRBJ2-1 and V is TRBV10-3; TRBD2 matches 12 bases. After removal of 0 bases from V and 8 bases from J, the junction contained 8 bases not matched to a gene. Germline loops: CDR1 ENHRY, CDR2 SYGVKD. The CDR3 has 17 residues. The CDR3 here is CAISESATSGRAYEQFF. The CDR3 DNA reads as TGTGCCATCAGTGAGTCCGCGACTAGCGGGAGAGCCTATGAGCAGTTCTTC.

With respect to this clone: The same CDR3 can be traced to other DNA sequences in this sample. The V call is TRBV4-1, the J call TRBJ2-5; weak D call: TRBD2 (7 bases). The CDR3 covers 16 residues. Per germline, CDR1 MGHRA and CDR2 YSYEKL. V dropped 1 base and J dropped 5 bases, with 17 bases sitting between them. Here the CDR3 reads CASSQVAGAGWETQYF. In DNA, the CDR3 is TGCGCCAGCAGCCAAGTCGCGGGGGCAGGGTGGGAGACCCAGTACTTC.

The chain uses TRBV7-3 and TRBJ2-1; D is uncertain. V was clipped by 4 bases and J by 5 bases, with 21 bases between them. The CDR3 is 17 residues long. Germline CDR1 reads SGHTA; CDR2 reads FQGTGA. CDR3 sequence: CASSSPDRPHPDNEQFF. The CDR3 DNA reads TGTGCCAGCAGCTCACCGGACCGCCCTCACCCTGACAATGAGCAGTTCTTC.

This chain connects TRBV27 to TRBJ2-7; 9 bases are shared with TRBD1. CDR1 is MNHEY and CDR2 is SMNVEV in the germline V gene (reference sequence). V gave up 2 bases and J gave up 6 bases; unmatched junction bases: 11. The CDR3 length is 16 residues. The chain's CDR3 is CASSLIYRDRVGEQYF. The CDR3 DNA sequence: TGTGCCAGCAGTTTAATCTATCGGGACAGGGTGGGCGAGCAGTACTTC.